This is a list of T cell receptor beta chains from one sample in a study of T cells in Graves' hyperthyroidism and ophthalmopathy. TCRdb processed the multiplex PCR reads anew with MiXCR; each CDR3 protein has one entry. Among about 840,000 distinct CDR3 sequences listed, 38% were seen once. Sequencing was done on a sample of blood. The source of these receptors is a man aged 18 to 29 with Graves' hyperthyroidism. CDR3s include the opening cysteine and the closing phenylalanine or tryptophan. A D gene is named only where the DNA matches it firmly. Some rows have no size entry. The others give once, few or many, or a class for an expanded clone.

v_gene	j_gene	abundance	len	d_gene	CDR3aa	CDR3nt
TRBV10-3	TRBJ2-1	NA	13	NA	CAISDPEDNEQFF	TGTGCCATCAGTGATCCCGAGGACAATGAGCAGTTCTTC
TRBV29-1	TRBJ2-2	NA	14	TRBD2	CSVQNGTLAAELFF	TGCAGCGTTCAAAATGGGACCCTAGCGGCTGAGCTGTTTTTT
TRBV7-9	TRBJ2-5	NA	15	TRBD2	CASSLSSGPDETQYF	TGTGCCAGCAGCTTATCTAGCGGCCCTGACGAGACCCAGTACTTC
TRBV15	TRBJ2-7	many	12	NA	CATSRDRQGVDF	TGTGCCACCAGCAGAGATCGGCAGGGTGTGGACTTC
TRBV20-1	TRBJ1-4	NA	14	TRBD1	CSARAGTGATKLFF	TGCAGTGCTAGGGCGGGGACAGGTGCGACAAAACTGTTTTTT
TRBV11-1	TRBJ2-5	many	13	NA	CASSFGAKETQYF	TGTGCCAGCAGCTTTGGGGCAAAAGAGACCCAGTACTTC
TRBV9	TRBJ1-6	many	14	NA	CASSVTVSDSPLHF	TGTGCCAGCAGCGTGACTGTTAGCGATTCACCCCTCCACTTT
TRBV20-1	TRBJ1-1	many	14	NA	CSASAVNLNTEAFF	TGCAGTGCATCGGCAGTTAATTTGAACACTGAAGCTTTCTTT
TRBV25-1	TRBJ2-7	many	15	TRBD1	CASSDTGQGAYEQYF	TGTGCCAGCAGTGATACGGGACAGGGGGCCTACGAGCAGTACTTC
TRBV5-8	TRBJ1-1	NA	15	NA	CASSSHGILNTEAFF	TGTGCCAGCAGCTCGCACGGGATATTGAACACTGAAGCTTTCTTT
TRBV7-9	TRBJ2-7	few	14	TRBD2	CASSRLAVDGRQYF	TGTGCCAGCAGCCGACTAGCGGTGGACGGACGGCAGTACTTC
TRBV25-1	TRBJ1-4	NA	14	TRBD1	CASRPQGTVEKLFF	TGTGCCAGCAGGCCACAGGGGACAGTCGAAAAACTGTTTTTT
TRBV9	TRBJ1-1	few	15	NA	CASSHTLAPNTEAFF	TGTGCCAGCAGCCATACCCTGGCGCCGAACACTGAAGCTTTCTTT
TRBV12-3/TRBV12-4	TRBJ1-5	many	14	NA	CASSPGSEGQPQHF	TGTGCCAGCAGTCCCGGGTCAGAGGGGCAGCCCCAGCATTTT
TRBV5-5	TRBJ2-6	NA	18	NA	CASSFRASGRGGANVLTF	TGTGCCAGCAGCTTCCGGGCCTCTGGGCGGGGTGGGGCCAACGTCCTGACTTTC
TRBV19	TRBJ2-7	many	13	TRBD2	CASSAGLAYEQYF	TGTGCCAGTAGTGCGGGACTAGCCTACGAGCAGTACTTC
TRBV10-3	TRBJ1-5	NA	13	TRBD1	CAMDRGSNQPQHF	TGTGCTATGGACAGGGGAAGCAATCAGCCCCAGCATTTT
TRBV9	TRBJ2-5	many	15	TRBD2	CASSGTGLADETQYF	TGTGCCAGCAGCGGAACGGGACTAGCGGACGAGACCCAGTACTTC
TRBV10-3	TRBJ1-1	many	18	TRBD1	CAISESGTGMSRNTEAFF	TGTGCCATCAGTGAGTCCGGGACAGGGATGAGTAGGAACACTGAAGCTTTCTTT
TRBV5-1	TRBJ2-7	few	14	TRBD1	CASRSWTGGDEQYF	TGCGCCAGCAGATCCTGGACAGGGGGGGACGAGCAGTACTTC
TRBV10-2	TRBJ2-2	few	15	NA	CASSELGGGSGELFF	TGCGCCAGCAGTGAGTTAGGGGGAGGCTCCGGGGAGCTGTTTTTT
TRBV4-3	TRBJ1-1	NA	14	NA	CASSQVRGDARAFF	TGCGCCAGCAGCCAAGTTCGAGGGGACGCGAGGGCTTTCTTT
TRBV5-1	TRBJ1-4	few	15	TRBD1	CASRVDTGEDEKLFF	TGCGCCAGCAGGGTCGATACAGGGGAAGACGAAAAACTGTTTTTT
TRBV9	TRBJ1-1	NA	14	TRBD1	CASSQVSGGTEAFF	TGTGCCAGCAGCCAAGTGTCAGGGGGAACTGAAGCTTTCTTT
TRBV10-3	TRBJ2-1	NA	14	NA	CAISESRLGNEQFF	TGTGCCATCAGTGAGTCCCGACTAGGCAATGAGCAGTTCTTC
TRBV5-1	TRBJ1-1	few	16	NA	CASSLNSPGLNTEAFF	TGCGCCAGCAGCTTGAACTCCCCTGGGCTGAACACTGAAGCTTTCTTT
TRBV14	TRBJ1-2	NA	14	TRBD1	CASSQTGKVDGYTF	TGTGCCAGCAGCCAGACAGGGAAAGTCGATGGCTACACCTTC
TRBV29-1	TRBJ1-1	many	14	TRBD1	CSVDAGGWGTEAFF	TGCAGCGTTGATGCAGGGGGCTGGGGCACTGAAGCTTTCTTT
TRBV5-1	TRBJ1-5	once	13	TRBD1	CASPTGNNQPQHF	TGCGCCAGCCCGACAGGGAACAATCAGCCCCAGCATTTT
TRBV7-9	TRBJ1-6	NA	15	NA	CASSLDGSINSPLHF	TGTGCCAGCAGCTTGGACGGTTCAATTAATTCACCCCTCCACTTT
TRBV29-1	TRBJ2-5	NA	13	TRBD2	CSVEREPQETQYF	TGCAGCGTTGAGCGGGAGCCCCAAGAGACCCAGTACTTC
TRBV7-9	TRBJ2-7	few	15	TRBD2	CASSKEAGESYEQYF	TGTGCCAGTAGTAAGGAGGCGGGGGAGTCCTACGAGCAGTACTTC
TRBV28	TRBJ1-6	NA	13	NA	CAVTGTSNSPLHF	TGTGCCGTAACTGGGACGTCTAATTCACCCCTCCACTTT
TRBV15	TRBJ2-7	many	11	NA	CATSRDYKQYF	TGTGCCACCAGCAGAGATTACAAGCAGTACTTC
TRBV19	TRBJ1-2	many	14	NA	CASSIAGRTYGYTF	TGTGCCAGTAGTATAGCGGGTAGAACTTATGGCTACACCTTC
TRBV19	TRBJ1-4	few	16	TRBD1	CASSRGQGATNEKLFF	TGTGCCAGTAGTAGGGGACAGGGGGCGACTAATGAAAAACTGTTTTTT
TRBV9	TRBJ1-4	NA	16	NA	CASSVDNAPRNEKLFF	TGTGCCAGCAGCGTAGATAACGCCCCAAGAAATGAAAAACTGTTTTTT
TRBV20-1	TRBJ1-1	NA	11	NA	CSAHWGPRAFF	TGCAGTGCTCATTGGGGCCCTAGGGCTTTCTTT
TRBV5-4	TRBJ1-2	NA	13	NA	CASSPGGLYDYTF	TGTGCCAGCTCCCCCGGGGGCCTATATGACTACACCTTC